This T cell receptor beta chain is from a study of long-term antiretroviral therapy in people with HIV. General study results and limits: Repertoires from HIV showed CDR3 length ranges narrower than those of controls. Post-treatment diversity went higher with ART but stayed below transplant donor controls. At every time point, clones expanded before ART dominated the repertoire.

Sequencing used immunoSEQ v3.0 at survey level. Clones were sequenced by immunoSEQ multiplex PCR, and TCRdb holds only the in-frame ones, with some missing. The sample carries around 7,800 clones, around 74% recorded once. Samples held about 1-11 million cryopreserved PBMC before DNA extraction. As regards this clone: Its antigen is still unknown.

The length of the CDR3 is 14 residues. Trimming stripped 10 bases from V and 0 bases from J, with 15 bases between. Germline CDR1 MNHNS, CDR2 SASEGT. V is TRBV6-1 and J is TRBJ1-2; tentative D call: TRBD1 (5 bases). The source material was unsorted PBMCs, sampled 0.9 years before starting antiretroviral therapy. The receptor comes from a middle-aged man with HIV. CDR3 amino acids: CAILGRTTNYGYTF. Written as DNA, the CDR3 is TGTGCCATCTTGGGACGGACGACTAACTATGGCTACACCTTC.